One and the same sample provided the 5 T cell receptor beta chains below, sequenced in a study of blood T cells in healthy people across ages. For the second PCR, which ran for 7 to 11 cycles, a sample-barcoded 5' primer and a J-beta primer mix were used. TCRdb re-analysed the 5' RACE reads in MiXCR, keeping a single row per CDR3 protein. Seen here are around 1.5 million distinct CDR3 sequences, 40% to 50% observed once, and the top ten hold roughly 7.9%. What was sequenced was blood. The receptors stem from a woman aged 18-35 years in good health.

V usage is TRBV12-3 or TRBV12-4 and J usage is TRBJ2-7, with D maybe TRBD2 (5 bases). Trimming pared 5 bases from V and 6 bases from J, leaving 8 bases between. The CDR3 is 11 residues long. CDR3 amino acids: CASSTTIEQYF. The CDR3 region has the DNA TGTGCCAGCAGTACGACTATCGAGCAGTACTTC.

This clonotype was found once. This chain connects TRBV29-1 to TRBJ2-1; D tentatively fits TRBD1 or TRBD2 (5 bases each). This CDR3 contains 18 residues. The V end was cut by 7 bases, the J end by 4 bases, with 29 bases between. Germline-derived CDR1 and CDR2 are SQVTM and ANQGSEA. CDR3: CSAEGPALSLGFYNEQFF. CDR3 sequence (DNA): TGCAGCGCCGAGGGGCCAGCGCTCAGCCTAGGGTTTTACAATGAGCAGTTCTTC.

This clonotype came up many times. This chain links TRBV29-1 with TRBJ2-1; TRBD1 or TRBD2 may be the D gene (5 bases each). The CDR3 extends over 16 amino acids. Trimming removed 0 bases from V and 0 bases from J, with 12 bases in between. Germline CDR1 and CDR2: SQVTM and ANQGSEA. CDR3 sequence (DNA): TGCAGCGTTGAAGATGGAAGAGGGGCCTCCTACAATGAGCAGTTCTTC. This codes for CSVEDGRGASYNEQFF.

V gene TRBV5-1 combines with J gene TRBJ2-7; D remains ambiguous. V lost 4 bases and J lost 2, with 16 bases in between. The CDR3 totals 15 residues. Germline CDR1 SGHRS, CDR2 YFSETQ. DNA for the CDR3: TGCGCCAGCAGCCCTGGTGGCCCCATGACCTACGAGCAGTACTTC. Amino acid sequence: CASSPGGPMTYEQYF.

This clonotype was seen only a few times. The chain combines TRBV4-2 with TRBJ2-3; 12 bases fit TRBD2. With 5 bases clipped from V and 6 bases from J, the junction kept 6 bases outside the gene matches. Germline V gene lookup returns CDR1 LGHNA and CDR2 YNFKEQ. This CDR3 has 15 residues. The CDR3 is CASSEGTSGLDTQYF. The CDR3 DNA sequence: TGTGCCAGCAGCGAGGGGACTAGCGGGCTTGATACGCAGTATTTT.